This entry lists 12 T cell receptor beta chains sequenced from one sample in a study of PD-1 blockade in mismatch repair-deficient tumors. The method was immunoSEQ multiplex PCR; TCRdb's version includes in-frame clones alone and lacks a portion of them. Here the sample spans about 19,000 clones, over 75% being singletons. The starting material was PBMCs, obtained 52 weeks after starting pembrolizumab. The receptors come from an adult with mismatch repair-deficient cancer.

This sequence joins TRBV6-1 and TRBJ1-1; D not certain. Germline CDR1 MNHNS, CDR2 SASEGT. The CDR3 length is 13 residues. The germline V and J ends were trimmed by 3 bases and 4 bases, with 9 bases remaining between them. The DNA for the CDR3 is TGTGCCAGCAGTGATGAGGGCGGCACTGAAGCTTTCTTT. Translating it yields CASSDEGGTEAFF.

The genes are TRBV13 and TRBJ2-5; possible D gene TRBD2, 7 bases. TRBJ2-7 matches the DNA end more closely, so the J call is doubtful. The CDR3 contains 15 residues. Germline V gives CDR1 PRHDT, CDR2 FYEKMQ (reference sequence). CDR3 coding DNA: TGTGCCAGCAGCTTAAGGGGGGGTGGGCCCAACGAGCAGTACTTC. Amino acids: CASSLRGGGPNEQYF.

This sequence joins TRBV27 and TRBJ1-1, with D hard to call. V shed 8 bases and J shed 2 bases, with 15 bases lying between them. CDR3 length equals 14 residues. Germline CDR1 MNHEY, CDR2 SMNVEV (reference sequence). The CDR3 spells CASSQREGNTEAFF. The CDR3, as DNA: TGTGCCAGCTCTCAAAGAGAGGGAAACACTGAAGCTTTCTTT.

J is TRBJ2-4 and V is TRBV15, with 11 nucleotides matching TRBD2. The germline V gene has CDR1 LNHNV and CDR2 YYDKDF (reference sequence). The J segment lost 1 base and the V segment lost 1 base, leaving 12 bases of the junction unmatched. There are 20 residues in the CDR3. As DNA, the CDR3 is TGTGCCACCAGCAGAGGCCTCTACTTTAGCGGGAGGGGGGCCAAAAACATTCAGTACTTC. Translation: CATSRGLYFSGRGAKNIQYF.

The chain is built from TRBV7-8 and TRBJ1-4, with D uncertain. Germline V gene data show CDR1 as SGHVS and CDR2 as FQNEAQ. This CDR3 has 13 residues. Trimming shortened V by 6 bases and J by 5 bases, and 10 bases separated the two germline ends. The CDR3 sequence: CASREQLNEKLFF. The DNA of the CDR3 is TGTGCCAGCAGGGAGCAGCTGAATGAAAAACTGTTTTTT.

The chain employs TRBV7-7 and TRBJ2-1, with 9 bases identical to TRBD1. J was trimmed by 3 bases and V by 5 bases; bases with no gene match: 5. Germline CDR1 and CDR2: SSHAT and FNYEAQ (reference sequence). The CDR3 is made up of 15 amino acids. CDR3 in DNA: TGTGCCAGCAGCATAGACAGGGGGATCTACAATGAGCAGTTCTTC. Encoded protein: CASSIDRGIYNEQFF. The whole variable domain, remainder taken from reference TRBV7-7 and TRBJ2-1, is GAGVSQSPRYKVTKRGQDVTLRCDPISSHATLYWYQQALGQGPEFLTYFNYEAQPDKSGLPSDRFSAERPEGSISTLTIQRTEQRDSAMYRCASSIDRGIYNEQFFGPGTRLTVL.

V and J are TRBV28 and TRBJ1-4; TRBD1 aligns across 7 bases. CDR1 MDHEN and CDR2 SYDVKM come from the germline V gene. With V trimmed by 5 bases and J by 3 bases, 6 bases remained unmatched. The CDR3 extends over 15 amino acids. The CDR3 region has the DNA TGTGCCAGCAGTAAGGGGACAGCCGCTAATGAAAAACTGTTTTTT. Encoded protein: CASSKGTAANEKLFF.

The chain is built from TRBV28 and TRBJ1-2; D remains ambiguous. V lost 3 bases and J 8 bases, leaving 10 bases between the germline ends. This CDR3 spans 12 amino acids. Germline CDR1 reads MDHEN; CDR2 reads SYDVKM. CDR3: CASSFAASGYTF. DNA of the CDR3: TGTGCCAGCAGTTTCGCGGCCTCAGGCTACACCTTC.

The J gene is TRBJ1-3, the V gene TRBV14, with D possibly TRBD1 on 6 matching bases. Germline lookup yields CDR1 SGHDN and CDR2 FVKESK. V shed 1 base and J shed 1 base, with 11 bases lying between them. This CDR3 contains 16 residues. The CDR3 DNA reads TGTGCCAGCAGCCAAGGGGGGACATTTTCTGGAAACACCATATATTTT. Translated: CASSQGGTFSGNTIYF. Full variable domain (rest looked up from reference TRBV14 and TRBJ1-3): EAGVTQFPSHSVIEKGQTVTLRCDPISGHDNLYWYRRVMGKEIKFLLHFVKESKQDESGMPNNRFLAERTGGTYSTLKVQPAELEDSGVYFCASSQGGTFSGNTIYFGEGSWLTVV.

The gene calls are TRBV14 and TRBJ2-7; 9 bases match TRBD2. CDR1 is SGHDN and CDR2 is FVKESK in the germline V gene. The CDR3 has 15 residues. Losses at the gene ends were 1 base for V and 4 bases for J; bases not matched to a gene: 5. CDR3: CASSQAFTSGYEQYF. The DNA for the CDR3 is TGTGCCAGCAGCCAAGCCTTTACTAGCGGGTACGAGCAGTACTTC.

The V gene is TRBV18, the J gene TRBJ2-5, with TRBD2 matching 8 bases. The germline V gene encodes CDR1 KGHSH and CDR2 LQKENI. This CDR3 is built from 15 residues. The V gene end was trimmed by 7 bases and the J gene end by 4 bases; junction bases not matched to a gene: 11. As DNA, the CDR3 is TGTGCCAGCTTACCTCGGGAGGGCCCGTTAGAGACCCAGTACTTC. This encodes CASLPREGPLETQYF. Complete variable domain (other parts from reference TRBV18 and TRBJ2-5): NAGVMQNPRHLVRRRGQEARLRCSPMKGHSHVYWYRQLPEEGLKFMVYLQKENIIDESGMPKERFSAEFPKEGPSILRIQQVVRGDSAAYFCASLPREGPLETQYFGPGTRLLVL.

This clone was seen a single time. The CDR3 sequence is CASSLSGTSYNEQFF. The CDR3 DNA is TGTGCCAGCAGTTTGTCCGGGACTTCCTACAATGAGCAGTTCTTC. V gene TRBV6-5 combines with J gene TRBJ2-1; tentatively, D is TRBD2 (6 bases). V lost 4 bases and J lost 1, with 11 bases in between. The CDR3 is 15 residues long. Looked up from germline, CDR1 is MNHEY and CDR2 is SVGAGI.